This T cell receptor beta chain was captured by sequencing in a study of shared clonotypes between healthy human individuals (dated by TCRdb to the early 2020s). Broadly, across the study: A couple of women and a few men aged 18 to 49 years were included in the cohort. Blood TCR repertoires of four to six healthy adults were deeply sequenced to estimate repertoire size and the extent of clonotype sharing between individuals. Different laboratories and diverse techniques were used to prepare libraries and sequence TCR repertoires, to increase sequencing depth and limit assay-specific biases. Per donor, leukapheresis produced somewhere between about 0.9 and 9 billion PBMCs.

Healthy HIV-negative adults with no recently reported acute infections or vaccinations were included as donors. All donors were Caucasian adults living in Nashville, Tennessee, USA. For unsorted samples, tens of millions of PBMCs were counted, and genomic DNA was extracted using the QIAamp DNA Blood Mini kit. Blood was obtained by leukapheresis, after which PBMCs were separated by Ficoll-Histopaque density gradient centrifugation and cryopreserved in liquid nitrogen vapor phase. Only a few counts were recorded for this clone. There is no known antigen for this receptor. No base quality information exists; no much larger clone differs at one position. Using the deep immunoSEQ assay, multiplex PCR amplified TCR CDR3 regions from genomic DNA. For each cell subset, the extracted genomic DNA was distributed evenly across all wells of several immunoSEQ 96-well plates, and each plate served as one replicate. Each replicate PCR for unsorted PBMC received 300 to 350 ng genomic DNA, equal to 30,000 to 35,000 T cell genomes. Genomic DNA from unsorted PBMC was sequenced over ten immunoSEQ deep assay plates. The purified libraries were quantified using a Qubit 3.0 fluorometer, sized with a Bioanalyzer 2100, and then quantified again using the KAPA Library Quantification kit. A separate single-read 150-cycle Illumina NextSeq 550 flow cell was used to sequence each immunoSEQ 96-well plate. Per the source publication's procedure: Because the immunoSEQ output held only junctional sequences and lacked quality scores, the filtering could not match the filtering applied to full-length reads. To assign V/J genes and CDR3, sequences were annotated against IMGT germline references using PyIR, a Python wrapper for IgBLAST v1.9. Any read was removed if the V/J assignment was weak (E-value above 1e-6), the CDR3 was missing, or the read contained stop codons, out-of-frame junctions, or ambiguous translated residues. A V3J clonotype was defined by an identical inferred V gene, J gene, and CDR3 amino acid sequence. The percentage overlap between two repertoires was calculated by dividing the number of shared unique clonotypes by the size of the smaller repertoire. RTK rarefaction, the Chao1 estimator, and Recon v2.1 estimates of unobserved clonotypes were used to assess repertoire richness. Drawn from immuneACCESS, this table holds only the in-frame rearrangements with V and J called that TCRdb kept. Clones are partly lost; checked studies trace under half to an unresolved V gene and leave the rest unexplained. Clonal size and the V and J genes are those of that table, whereas D and trimming came from the DNA. This sample has some 500,000 clones in its table, and 77% of those were observed once. The top ten hold 12% of the sample.

CDR1 and CDR2 are drawn from the germline V gene: SGHRS, YFSETQ. Relative to germline, V is 5 bases shorter and J is 5 bases shorter, with 20 bases between their ends. From its cysteine to its phenylalanine, the CDR3 spans 15 amino acids. Left in the record is the CDR3 DNA by itself, 45 bases read in frame from the first base. Broad study findings and their caveats: Only blood was sampled, and tissue TCR repertoires likely differ from those in blood. Pairwise subsampling led to the expectation that sequencing depth would affect the degree of clonotype sharing among donors. The small number of donors limited the genetic and exposure-history diversity represented.

The receptor comes from a woman aged 40 to 50 in good health. Some clones in this sample may be carry-over from other donors' samples. This chain is built from TRBV5-1 and TRBJ2-7, and TRBD1 may be the D gene, going by 5 matching bases. Sequenced input: PBMCs. CDR3 reads: CASSSTGSVPHEQYF. Here is the DNA: TGCGCCAGCAGTTCCACAGGATCAGTCCCCCACGAGCAGTACTTC.